This TCR beta chain was captured by sequencing in a study of graft-versus-host responses after intestinal transplantation. Looking at the study overall: Multivisceral, liver-intestinal, or isolated intestinal grafts were transplanted into recipients.

Worth noting for this clone: Its antigen is still unknown.

The CDR3 length is 15 residues. V was clipped by 4 bases and J by 2 bases; unmatched bases: 7. Germline V gene sequence: CDR1 MNHEY, CDR2 SVGAGI. Assay used: immunoSEQ multiplex PCR; TCRdb lists only in-frame clones, some missing. The sample lists 80,000 to 85,000 clones, 91% occurring once. The TCR originated in a human donor who received an intestinal transplant. This specimen consisted of unstimulated CD4+ T cells sorted from spleen or lymph node cells, obtained before intestinal transplant. The V call is TRBV6-5, the J call TRBJ2-7, with 8 bases that match TRBD2. Here the CDR3 DNA reads TGTGCCAGCAGTTTTCAGGGCGGGGGGACCTACGAGCAGTACTTC. Translated: CASSFQGGGTYEQYF.